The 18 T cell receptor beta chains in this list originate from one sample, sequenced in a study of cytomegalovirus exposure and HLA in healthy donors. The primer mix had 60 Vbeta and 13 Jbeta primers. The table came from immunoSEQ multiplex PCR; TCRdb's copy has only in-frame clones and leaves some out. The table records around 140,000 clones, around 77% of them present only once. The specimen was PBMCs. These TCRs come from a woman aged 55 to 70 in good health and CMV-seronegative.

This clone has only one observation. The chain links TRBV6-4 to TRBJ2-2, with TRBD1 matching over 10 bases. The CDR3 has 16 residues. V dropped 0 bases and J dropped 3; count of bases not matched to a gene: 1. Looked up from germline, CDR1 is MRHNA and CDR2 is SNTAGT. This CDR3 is CASSDSGQGYTGELFF. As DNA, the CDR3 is TGTGCCAGCAGTGACTCGGGACAGGGGTACACCGGGGAGCTGTTTTTT.

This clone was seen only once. The CDR3 sequence is CASSLGPPPEDEQYF. CDR3 DNA: TGTGCCAGCAGCTTAGGGCCACCTCCGGAGGACGAGCAGTACTTC. The J gene is TRBJ2-7, the V gene TRBV7-9; weak D call: TRBD2 (5 bases). V lost 1 base and J 5 bases, leaving 15 bases between the germline ends. The CDR3 consists of 15 residues. Germline CDR1 and CDR2: SEHNR and FQNEAQ (reference sequence).

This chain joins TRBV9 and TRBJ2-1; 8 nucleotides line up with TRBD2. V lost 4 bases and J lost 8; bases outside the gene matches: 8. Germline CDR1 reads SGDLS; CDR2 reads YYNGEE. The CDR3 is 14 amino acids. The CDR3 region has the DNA TGTGCCAGCAGCATCAGCGGGAGTGTCTATGAGCAGTTCTTC. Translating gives CASSISGSVYEQFF.

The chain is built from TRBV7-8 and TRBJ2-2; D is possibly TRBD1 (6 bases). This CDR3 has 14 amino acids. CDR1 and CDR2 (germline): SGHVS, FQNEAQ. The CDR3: CAGWFGTLTGELFF. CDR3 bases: TGTGCGGGGTGGTTCGGGACACTCACCGGGGAGCTGTTTTTT.

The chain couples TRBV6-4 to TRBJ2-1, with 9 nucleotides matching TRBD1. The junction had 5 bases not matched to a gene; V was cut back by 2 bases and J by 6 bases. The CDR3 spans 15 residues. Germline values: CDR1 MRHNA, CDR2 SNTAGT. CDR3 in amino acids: CASSDGGQGVNEQFF. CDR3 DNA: TGTGCCAGCAGTGACGGGGGACAGGGTGTCAATGAGCAGTTCTTC.

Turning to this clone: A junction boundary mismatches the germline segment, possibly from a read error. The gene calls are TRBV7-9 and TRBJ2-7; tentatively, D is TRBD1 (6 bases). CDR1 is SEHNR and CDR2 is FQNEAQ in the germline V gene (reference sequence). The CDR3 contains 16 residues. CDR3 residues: CSSSLARTANSYEQYF. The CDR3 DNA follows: TGTTCCAGCAGCTTAGCGAGGACAGCCAACTCCTACGAGCAGTACTTC.

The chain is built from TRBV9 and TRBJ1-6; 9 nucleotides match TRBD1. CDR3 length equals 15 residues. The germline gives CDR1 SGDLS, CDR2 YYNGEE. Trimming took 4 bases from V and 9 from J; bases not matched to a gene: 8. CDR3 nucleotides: TGTGCCAGCAGCCCGGGGTCGGGACAGGGTTCACCCCTCCACTTT. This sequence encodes CASSPGSGQGSPLHF.

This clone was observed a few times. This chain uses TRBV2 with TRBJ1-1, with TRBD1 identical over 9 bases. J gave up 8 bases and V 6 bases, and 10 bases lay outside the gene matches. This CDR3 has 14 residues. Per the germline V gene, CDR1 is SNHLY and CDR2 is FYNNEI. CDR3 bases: TGTGCCAGCAGCCGCCGGGACAGGGTTAGCGAAGCTTTCTTT. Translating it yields CASSRRDRVSEAFF.

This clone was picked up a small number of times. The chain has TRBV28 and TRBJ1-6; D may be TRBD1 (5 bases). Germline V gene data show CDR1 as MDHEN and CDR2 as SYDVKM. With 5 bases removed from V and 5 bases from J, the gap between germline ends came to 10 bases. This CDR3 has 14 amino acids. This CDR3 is CASSPPRDNSPLHF. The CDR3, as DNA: TGTGCCAGCAGTCCTCCCAGGGATAATTCACCCCTCCACTTT.

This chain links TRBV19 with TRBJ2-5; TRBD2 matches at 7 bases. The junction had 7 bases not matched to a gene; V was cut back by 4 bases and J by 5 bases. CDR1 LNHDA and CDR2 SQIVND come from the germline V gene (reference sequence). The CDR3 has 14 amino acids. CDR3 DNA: TGTGCCAGTAGTAGAGGGAGGGCCGGGGAGACCCAGTACTTC. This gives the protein CASSRGRAGETQYF.

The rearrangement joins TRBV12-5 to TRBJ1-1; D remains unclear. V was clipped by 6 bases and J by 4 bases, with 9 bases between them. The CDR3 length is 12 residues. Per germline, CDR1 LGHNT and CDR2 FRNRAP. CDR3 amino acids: CASGGLGTEAFF. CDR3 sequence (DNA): TGTGCTAGTGGAGGACTAGGCACTGAAGCTTTCTTT.

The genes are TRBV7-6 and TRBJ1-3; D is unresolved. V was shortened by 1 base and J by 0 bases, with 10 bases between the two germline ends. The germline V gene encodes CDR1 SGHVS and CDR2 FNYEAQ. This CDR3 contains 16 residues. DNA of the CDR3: TGTGCCAGCAGCTTAGGAGGGTCAGGCTCTGGAAACACCATATATTTT. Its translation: CASSLGGSGSGNTIYF.

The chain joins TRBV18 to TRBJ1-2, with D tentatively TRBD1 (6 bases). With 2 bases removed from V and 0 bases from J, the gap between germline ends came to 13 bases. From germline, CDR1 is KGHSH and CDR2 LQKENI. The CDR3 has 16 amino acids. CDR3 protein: CASSPGGRPPNYGYTF. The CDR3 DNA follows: TGTGCCAGCTCACCAGGGGGCAGACCCCCTAACTATGGCTACACCTTC.

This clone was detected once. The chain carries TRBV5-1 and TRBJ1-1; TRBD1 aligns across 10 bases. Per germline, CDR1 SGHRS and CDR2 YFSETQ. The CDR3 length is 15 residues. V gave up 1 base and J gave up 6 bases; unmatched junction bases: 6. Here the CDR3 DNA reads TGCGCCAGCAGCTTGAGTGGACAGGGGGGGCCTGAAGCTTTCTTT. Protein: CASSLSGQGGPEAFF.

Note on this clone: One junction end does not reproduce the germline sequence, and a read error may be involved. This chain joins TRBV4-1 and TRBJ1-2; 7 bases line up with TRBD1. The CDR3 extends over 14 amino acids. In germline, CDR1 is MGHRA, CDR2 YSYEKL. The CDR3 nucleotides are TGCGCCAGCAGCCAACAGGGGGTCGTCTATGGCTACACTTTC. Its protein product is CASSQQGVVYGYTF.

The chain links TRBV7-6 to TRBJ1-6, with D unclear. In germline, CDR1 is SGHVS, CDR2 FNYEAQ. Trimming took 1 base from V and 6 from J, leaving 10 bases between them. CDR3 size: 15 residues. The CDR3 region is CASSLGSVFNSPLHF. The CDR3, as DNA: TGTGCCAGCAGCTTAGGTTCAGTGTTTAATTCACCCCTCCACTTT.

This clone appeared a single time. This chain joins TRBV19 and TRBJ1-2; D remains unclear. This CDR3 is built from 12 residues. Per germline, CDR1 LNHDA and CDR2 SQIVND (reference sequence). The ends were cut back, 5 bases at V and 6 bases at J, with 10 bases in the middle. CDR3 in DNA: TGTGCCAGTAGTCCCCCCGGGGATGGCTACACCTTC. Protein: CASSPPGDGYTF.

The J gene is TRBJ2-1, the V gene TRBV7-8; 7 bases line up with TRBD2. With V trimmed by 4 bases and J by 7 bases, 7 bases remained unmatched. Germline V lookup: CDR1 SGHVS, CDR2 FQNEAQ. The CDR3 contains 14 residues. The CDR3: CASSSLREKNEQFF. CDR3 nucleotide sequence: TGTGCCAGCAGCTCATTGCGGGAGAAGAATGAGCAGTTCTTC.